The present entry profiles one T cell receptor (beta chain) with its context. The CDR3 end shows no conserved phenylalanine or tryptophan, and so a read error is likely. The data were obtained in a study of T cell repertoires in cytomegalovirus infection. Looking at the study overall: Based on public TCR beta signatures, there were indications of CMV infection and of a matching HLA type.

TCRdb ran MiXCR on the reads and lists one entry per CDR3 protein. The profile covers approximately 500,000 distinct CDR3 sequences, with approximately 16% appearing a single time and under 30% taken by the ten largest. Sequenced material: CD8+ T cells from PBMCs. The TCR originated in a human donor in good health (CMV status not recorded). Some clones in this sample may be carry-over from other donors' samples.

The CDR3 sequence is CASSPEIRDRGYEQYL. DNA of the CDR3: TGTGCCAGCAGCCCTGAAATACGGGACAGGGGCTACGAGCAGTACTTA. J is TRBJ2-7 and V is TRBV3-1, with TRBD1 matching over 10 bases. Trimming removed 4 bases from V and 3 bases from J; junction bases left unmatched: 9. CDR1 is LGHDT and CDR2 is YNNKEL in the germline V gene (reference sequence). The CDR3 covers 16 residues.